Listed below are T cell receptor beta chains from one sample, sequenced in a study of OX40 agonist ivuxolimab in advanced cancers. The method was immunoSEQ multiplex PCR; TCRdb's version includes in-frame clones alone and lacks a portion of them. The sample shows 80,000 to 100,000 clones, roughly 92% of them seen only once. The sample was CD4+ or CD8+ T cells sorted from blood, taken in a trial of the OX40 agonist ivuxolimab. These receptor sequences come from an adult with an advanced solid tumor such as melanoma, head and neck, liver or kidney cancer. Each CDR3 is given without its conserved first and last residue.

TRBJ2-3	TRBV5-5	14	ASSLGQGQGSDTQY
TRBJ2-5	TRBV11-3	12	ASSPPGLAETQY
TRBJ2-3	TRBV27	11	ASSFRVTDTQY
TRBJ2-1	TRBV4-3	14	ASSQEGLADYNEQF
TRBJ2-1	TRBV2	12	ASRGHGGYNEQF
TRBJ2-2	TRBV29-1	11	SVVGGGTGELF
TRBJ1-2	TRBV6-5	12	ASSSHRTGSGYT
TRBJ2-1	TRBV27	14	ASSFAEKSFMGEQF
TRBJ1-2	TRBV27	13	ASSFGGRTPGGYT
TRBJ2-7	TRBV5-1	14	ASSFEGNPRAYEQY
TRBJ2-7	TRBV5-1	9	ASSEGTGGH
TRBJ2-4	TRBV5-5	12	ASSPDSAKNIQY
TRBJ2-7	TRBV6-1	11	ASRLAGTYEQY
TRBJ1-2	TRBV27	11	ASSPAGVYGYT
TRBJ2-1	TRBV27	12	ASFALQGGNEQF
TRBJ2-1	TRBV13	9	ASSSSNEQF